Listed below are T cell receptor beta chains from one sample, sequenced in a study of blood T cells in healthy people across ages. TCRdb ran MiXCR on the 5' RACE reads and lists one entry per CDR3 protein. The data contain over a million distinct CDR3 sequences, more than 40% of them singletons. The sample was blood. These receptors were collected from a woman aged 60-70 years in good health. CDR3s include the opening cysteine and the closing phenylalanine or tryptophan. The D gene is left open where the match is weak. The size of a clone is reported for some rows only, either as once, few or many, or as a class for expanded clones.

>-|-|TRBV29-1|TRBJ2-5|12
CSVEDLQETQYF
TGCAGCGTTGAAGACCTGCAAGAGACCCAGTACTTC
>-|-|TRBV5-5|TRBJ1-1|16
CASSLVLGTGNTEAFF
TGTGCCAGCAGCTTGGTGCTCGGAACAGGGAACACTGAAGCTTTCTTT
>-|TRBD2|TRBV4-1|TRBJ2-1|18
CASSPTGLAGPSYNEQFF
TGCGCCAGCAGTCCGACGGGACTAGCGGGCCCTTCCTACAATGAGCAGTTCTTC
>-|TRBD1|TRBV30|TRBJ1-2|12
CAWSETGGGYTF
TGTGCCTGGAGCGAGACAGGGGGTGGCTACACCTTC
>few|-|TRBV7-3|TRBJ1-6|15
CASSATESYNSPLHF
TGTGCCAGCAGCGCGACAGAAAGCTATAATTCACCCCTCCACTTT
>-|-|TRBV7-7|TRBJ2-1|13
CAGSLDSYNEQFF
TGTGCCGGCAGCTTAGACTCCTACAATGAGCAGTTCTTC
>once|TRBD2|TRBV10-3|TRBJ2-3|16
CAISESASGRPYTQYF
TGTGCCATCAGTGAGTCAGCTAGCGGGAGACCATATACGCAGTATTTT
>-|-|TRBV15|TRBJ1-6|15
CATSRDRGPNSPLHF
TGTGCCACCAGCAGAGATCGGGGGCCGAATTCACCCCTCCACTTT
>-|-|TRBV20-1|TRBJ2-7|13
CSARGPGTDEQYF
TGCAGTGCTAGAGGTCCTGGGACCGACGAGCAGTACTTC
>-|TRBD2|TRBV5-1|TRBJ2-5|14
CASSFSAGQETQYF
TGCGCCAGCAGCTTCTCAGCGGGACAAGAGACCCAGTACTTC
>-|-|TRBV5-1|TRBJ2-3|16
CASSLAAAGSQGTQYF
TGCGCCAGCAGCTTGGCCGCGGCGGGAAGCCAAGGGACGCAGTATTTT
>-|-|TRBV27|TRBJ2-7|15
CASSLYAGPVYEQYF
TGTGCCAGCAGTTTATATGCAGGCCCCGTCTACGAGCAGTACTTC
>-|-|TRBV11-2|TRBJ2-5|12
CASSPPANEQYF
TGTGCCAGCAGTCCTCCGGCCAATGAGCAGTACTTC
>-|TRBD2|TRBV9|TRBJ2-3|17
CASSVRGAGGSTDTQYF
TGTGCCAGCAGCGTAAGGGGAGCGGGAGGGAGCACAGATACGCAGTATTTT
>-|-|TRBV27|TRBJ2-6|15
CASRLRLAGANVLTF
TGTGCCAGCAGATTGCGCCTGGCTGGGGCCAACGTCCTGACTTTC
>-|-|TRBV11-2|TRBJ2-5|15
CASSLFYSAEETQYF
TGTGCCAGCAGCTTATTTTACAGCGCTGAAGAGACCCAGTACTTC
>few|TRBD1|TRBV2|TRBJ1-2|16
CASSDYLQGNHYGYTF
TGTGCCAGCAGTGACTATTTACAGGGGAATCACTATGGCTACACCTTC
>-|-|TRBV5-1|TRBJ2-3|16
CASSLGLVGGSDTQYF
TGCGCCAGCAGCTTGGGGCTAGTGGGAGGTTCAGATACGCAGTATTTT
>-|TRBD1|TRBV27|TRBJ1-5|15
CASSLTGGGYQPQHF
TGTGCCAGCAGTCTGACAGGGGGAGGGTATCAGCCCCAGCATTTT
>-|TRBD2|TRBV5-5|TRBJ2-7|17
CASSRALLAGTINEQYF
TGTGCCAGCAGTCGAGCCTTACTAGCGGGAACGATCAATGAGCAGTACTTC
>-|-|TRBV6-5|TRBJ1-4|15
CASSYSWGRDEKLFF
TGTGCCAGCAGTTACTCGTGGGGGAGGGATGAAAAACTGTTTTTT
>-|TRBD2|TRBV7-9|TRBJ2-1|15
CASSATGTRGNEQFF
TGTGCCAGCAGCGCGACCGGGACTAGGGGCAATGAGCAGTTCTTC
>few|TRBD1|TRBV14|TRBJ2-1|15
CASSPDRGIYNEQFF
TGTGCCAGCAGCCCGGACAGGGGGATCTACAATGAGCAGTTCTTC
>-|TRBD2|TRBV14|TRBJ2-5|17
CASSPGTSGRAGKTQYF
TGTGCCAGCAGCCCCGGGACTAGCGGGAGGGCCGGGAAGACCCAGTACTTC
>-|-|TRBV7-9|TRBJ1-2|13
CASSLLSYVGYTF
TGTGCCAGCAGCTTACTTTCCTACGTTGGCTACACCTTC
>few|TRBD1|TRBV7-2|TRBJ2-7|15
CASSSGQGVSYEQYF
TGTGCCAGCAGCTCGGGACAGGGGGTTTCCTACGAGCAGTACTTC
>-|-|TRBV20-1|TRBJ1-6|15
CRAQAEQGGYSPLHF
TGCAGGGCTCAGGCGGAACAGGGTGGATACTCACCCCTCCACTTT
>-|-|TRBV20-1|TRBJ2-2|15
CSARRVGANTGELFF
TGCAGTGCTAGACGGGTGGGAGCGAACACCGGGGAGCTGTTTTTT
>few|-|TRBV3-1|TRBJ2-3|15
CASSRVQGSTDTQYF
TGTGCCAGCAGCCGAGTACAGGGTAGCACAGATACGCAGTATTTT
>-|-|TRBV4-1|TRBJ1-2|16
CASSYKFEQVRNGHTF
TGCGCCAGCAGCTACAAATTTGAGCAGGTCCGGAATGGCCACACCTTC
>few|-|TRBV11-2|TRBJ2-5|16
CASSLVVGRGGETQYF
TGTGCCAGCAGCTTAGTCGTCGGGAGAGGAGGAGAGACCCAGTACTTC
>once|TRBD2|TRBV5-6|TRBJ2-4|16
CASSFSTSGSLLVQYF
TGTGCCAGCAGCTTTTCAACTAGCGGGAGTCTCTTGGTGCAGTACTTC
>once|-|TRBV27|TRBJ2-5|14
CASSLYSQRETQYF
TGTGCCAGCAGTTTATACAGCCAAAGGGAGACCCAGTACTTC
>-|TRBD1|TRBV10-3|TRBJ2-5|14
CAISPGQVLETQYF
TGTGCCATCAGTCCCGGACAGGTGTTGGAGACCCAGTACTTC
>-|-|TRBV27|TRBJ1-4|14
CASSPRVSGEKLFF
TGTGCCAGCAGTCCGCGTGTGAGTGGCGAAAAACTGTTTTTT
>few|-|TRBV28|TRBJ2-1|14
CASRAGRLGNEQFF
TGTGCCAGCCGGGCGGGAAGGTTAGGCAATGAGCAGTTCTTC
>-|-|TRBV28|TRBJ2-5|12
CASSGYGETQYF
TGTGCCAGCTCGGGGTACGGAGAGACCCAGTACTTC
>-|-|TRBV9|TRBJ2-7|14
CASSVLTEPYEQYF
TGTGCCAGCAGCGTGCTGACAGAGCCCTACGAGCAGTACTTC
>-|TRBD1|TRBV11-2|TRBJ1-5|15
CASSLGDRSNQPQHF
TGTGCCAGCAGCTTAGGGGACAGATCCAATCAGCCCCAGCATTTT
>-|-|TRBV5-1|TRBJ2-3|16
CASSLGPRSSTDTQYF
TGCGCCAGCAGCTTGGGTCCCAGGTCTAGCACAGATACGCAGTATTTT
>few|-|TRBV5-1|TRBJ2-1|14
CASSLASVYNEQFF
TGCGCCAGCAGCTTGGCTAGCGTTTACAATGAGCAGTTCTTC
>-|-|TRBV20-1|TRBJ2-3|14
CSARFQGGTDTQYF
TGCAGTGCTAGATTTCAGGGCGGGACAGATACGCAGTATTTT